This TCR beta chain was identified during a study of monozygotic twins with inflammatory bowel disease. After re-calling the 5' RACE reads, TCRdb lists one entry per CDR3 protein, DNA absent. The sample has around 140,000 distinct CDR3 sequences, and its top ten clones hold around 2.5%. Study findings and constraints: Healthy twins showed more clonotype sharing with others than IBD patients, especially patients with disease activity.

CDR1 is DFQATT and CDR2 is SNEGSKA in the germline V gene (reference sequence). The CDR3 sequence is 16 residues long. Comment on this clonotype: As yet, its antigen is unknown.

This receptor was obtained from a human donor with ulcerative colitis or Crohn's disease, or a healthy co-twin of an affected twin (not recorded which). Sequencing was performed on blood. The chain is built from TRBV20-1 and TRBJ2-7; the TCRdb call, TRBD2, lacks DNA for checking. The CDR3 is CSARAREGLARGEQYF.